Given below is one T cell receptor beta chain in context. The sample contains more than one DNA sequence encoding this CDR3. Up to 2 weeks before entering the study, exposed participants had met a COVID-19 case. Germline CDR1 reads KGHSH; CDR2 reads LQKENI. Deletions cut 3 bases from V and 2 bases from J, with 7 bases between. CDR3 size: 13 residues. This sample was taken from a study of blood T cell repertoires in COVID-19. Overall study: Whether acute or convalescent, the COVID-19 samples came from the United States, Italy and Spain. Sources were T cells, B-cell-depleted T cells, or PBMCs; the material itself was cDNA or gDNA.

Original analysis: Amplification of reference gene primers was used by the study to estimate nucleated cell counts. TCRdb keeps only in-frame clones here, not all; method: immunoSEQ multiplex PCR. V, J and clone size reflect that table, while D and trimming were determined from the DNA. The data show 250,000 to 300,000 clones, roughly nine tenths seen once. This receptor was taken from a woman between 45 and 60 years old who had been exposed to COVID-19. The V gene is TRBV18, the J gene TRBJ1-2, with D possibly TRBD1 on 6 matching bases. Material: PBMCs or T cells enriched from blood (not recorded which). The CDR3 reads CASSPQGNYGYTF. The CDR3 DNA reads TGTGCCAGCTCACCCCAGGGGAACTATGGCTACACCTTC.